Shown below are 30 T cell receptor beta chains from a single sample sequenced in a study of blood T cells in healthy people across ages. A J-beta primer mix and a sample-barcoded 5' primer were used in a second PCR of roughly 7 to 12 cycles. TCRdb passed the 5' RACE reads through MiXCR, listing each CDR3 protein once. The sample has just under 750,000 distinct CDR3 sequences, about a fifth seen once. The sequenced material came from blood. The receptors originated from a man aged 70-80 years in good health.

The rearrangement links TRBV20-1 to TRBJ2-5; D not certain. The V end lost 6 bases, the J end lost 2 bases, and 13 bases lay between the germline ends. The CDR3 loop spans 13 amino acids. Germline V lookup: CDR1 DFQATT, CDR2 SNEGSKA (reference sequence). CDR3 coding DNA: TGCAGTGCACAGATCGGGCTACAAGAGACCCAGTACTTC. This encodes CSAQIGLQETQYF.

The gene calls are TRBV6-6 and TRBJ2-7, with 7 bases identical to TRBD1. The trim removed 7 bases at V and 3 bases at J, leaving 6 bases unmatched. Germline V gene data show CDR1 as MNHNY and CDR2 as SVGAGI (reference sequence). The CDR3 loop spans 13 amino acids. CDR3 DNA: TGTGCCAGCAAGCTGGGACAGAGCTACGAGCAGTACTTC. It codes for CASKLGQSYEQYF.

The rearrangement joins TRBV6-6 to TRBJ2-5; D is perhaps TRBD2 (6 bases). CDR3 length: 15 residues. Trimming removed 4 bases at V and 11 bases at J, with 23 bases between. In germline, CDR1 is MNHNY, CDR2 SVGAGI (reference sequence). CDR3 DNA sequence: TGTGCCAGCAGTTCCGCCGGGACGGACTATAAGGAGCAGTACTTC. Residues: CASSSAGTDYKEQYF.

Turning to this clonotype: Since a much larger clone is just one base distant, this may be a read error. The CDR3 end shows no conserved phenylalanine or tryptophan, and so a read error is likely. The chain is built from TRBV12-3 or TRBV12-4 and TRBJ2-1; no clear D. Trimming pared 3 bases from V and 4 bases from J, leaving 7 bases between. The CDR3 is made up of 13 amino acids. This CDR3 reads CASSFDRYNEQFL. The CDR3 nucleotides are TGTGCCAGCAGTTTTGACCGGTACAATGAGCAGTTCCTC.

Only one count was recorded for this clonotype. CDR3 sequence reads: CASSLRAGGPGTQYF. The CDR3 DNA reads TGTGCCAGCAGCTTACGGGCGGGAGGGCCTGGTACGCAGTATTTT. V and J are TRBV7-9 and TRBJ2-3; 9 bases agree with TRBD2. Germline loops: CDR1 SEHNR, CDR2 FQNEAQ (reference sequence). V lost 2 bases to trimming and J lost 8 bases; unmatched junction nucleotides: 8. The CDR3 is 15 amino acids. Combining the CDR3 with reference TRBV7-9 and TRBJ2-3 gives the whole variable domain DTGVSQNPRHKITKRGQNVTFRCDPISEHNRLYWYRQTLGQGPEFLTYFQNEAQLEKSRLLSDRFSAERPKGSFSTLEIQRTEQGDSAMYLCASSLRAGGPGTQYFGPGTRLTVL.

The V and J genes are TRBV5-5 and TRBJ2-3, with D perhaps matching TRBD1 (6 bases). CDR1 is SGHKS, CDR2 YYEKEE, per germline (reference sequence). The CDR3 sequence is 14 residues long. V was cut by 0 bases and J by 6 bases, with 11 bases left in between. The CDR3 bases are TGTGCCAGCAGCTTGGGGCCTAGGGGGGATACGCAGTATTTT. It yields the protein CASSLGPRGDTQYF.

The chain has TRBV6-5 and TRBJ2-7, with TRBD2 as a possible D gene (5 bases). Germline V lookup: CDR1 MNHEY, CDR2 SVGAGI. V was cut by 8 bases and J by 4 bases, with 21 bases left in between. This CDR3 contains 15 residues. The CDR3 nucleotides read TGTGCCAGCTCGGAGGTCCTTTCGGGTTTTTACGAGCAGTACTTC. It yields the protein CASSEVLSGFYEQYF.

J is TRBJ2-5 and V is TRBV7-2; a weak D match, TRBD2 (5 bases). The end of the DNA is better explained by TRBJ2-7, so the J call may be wrong. Germline CDR1 is SGHTA and CDR2 is FQGNSA. This CDR3 contains 14 residues. The CDR3 reads CASKLRRSSYEQYV. In DNA form, the CDR3 reads TGTGCCAGCAAGTTAAGGAGGAGCTCCTACGAGCAGTACGTC.

This clonotype occurred a few times. V is TRBV12-3 or TRBV12-4 and J is TRBJ2-7; 7 bases agree with TRBD1. V gave up 3 bases and J gave up 4 bases; unmatched junction bases: 6. The length of the CDR3 is 14 residues. The CDR3 nucleotides read TGTGCCAGCAGTTTCCAGGGGGTTCTTTACGAGCAGTACTTC. Residues: CASSFQGVLYEQYF.

The genes are TRBV12-3 or TRBV12-4 and TRBJ2-2, with D maybe TRBD1 (6 bases). The CDR3 spans 14 residues. V gave up 6 bases and J gave up 6 bases, with 14 bases separating them. The CDR3 nucleotides read TGTGCCAGCAGAATAGGACAGCTCGCCGGGGAGCTGTTTTTT. Protein: CASRIGQLAGELFF.

Only a few counts were recorded for this clonotype. The rearrangement links TRBV29-1 to TRBJ1-1; no reliable D call. Trimming took off 4 bases at V and 5 bases at J, with 14 bases between the two ends. The CDR3 totals 13 residues. CDR1 is SQVTM and CDR2 is ANQGSEA in the germline V gene. CDR3 nucleotides: TGCAGCGTTGGCGGGGAGGGTGTGACTGAAGCTTTCTTT. Translating it yields CSVGGEGVTEAFF.

The V and J genes are TRBV11-2 and TRBJ2-5; a possible D gene is TRBD2 (7 bases). CDR1 and CDR2 from the germline V gene are SGHAT and FQNNGV. The V and J ends lost 4 bases and 1 base respectively, with 13 bases between them. The CDR3 is 15 residues long. CDR3 DNA: TGTGCCAGCAGCTCAAGGGGGGGGTTCCAAGAGACCCAGTACTTC. This codes for CASSSRGGFQETQYF.

There are a few counts of this clonotype. This chain uses TRBV7-2 with TRBJ2-3, with 7 bases lining up with TRBD2. J lost 0 bases, V lost 5 bases, and 8 bases had no gene match. This CDR3 comprises 16 residues. Per the germline V gene, CDR1 is SGHTA and CDR2 is FQGNSA. The CDR3: CASSTQAGTSTDTQYF. The CDR3 DNA reads TGTGCCAGCAGCACCCAAGCGGGAACTAGCACAGATACGCAGTATTTT.

The genes are TRBV5-1 and TRBJ2-2, with TRBD2 identical over 7 bases. V lost 0 bases, J lost 7 bases, and 3 bases stayed unmatched. Germline CDR1 is SGHRS and CDR2 is YFSETQ. The CDR3 is made up of 14 amino acids. The CDR3: CASSLGLAYGELFF. For the CDR3, the DNA is TGCGCCAGCAGCTTGGGACTAGCTTACGGGGAGCTGTTTTTT.

The rearrangement links TRBV5-1 to TRBJ2-3, with D possibly TRBD2 on 5 matching bases. CDR3 length: 15 residues. Germline values: CDR1 SGHRS, CDR2 YFSETQ. V was trimmed by 0 bases and J by 1 base, leaving 9 bases between them. The CDR3 is CASSLDHGGTDTQYF. The CDR3 DNA reads as TGCGCCAGCAGCTTGGACCACGGGGGCACAGATACGCAGTATTTT. The complete variable domain, with remaining parts taken from reference TRBV5-1 and TRBJ2-3, reads KAGVTQTPRYLIKTRGQQVTLSCSPISGHRSVSWYQQTPGQGLQFLFEYFSETQRNKGNFPGRFSGRQFSNSRSEMNVSTLELGDSALYLCASSLDHGGTDTQYFGPGTRLTVL.

This clonotype was observed a handful of times. This chain joins TRBV12-3 or TRBV12-4 and TRBJ2-3; D is ambiguous. This CDR3 contains 12 residues. V shed 7 bases and J shed 4 bases, with 9 bases lying between them. Here the CDR3 reads CASTRDPDTQYF. The CDR3 nucleotides are TGTGCCAGCACCCGTGACCCAGATACGCAGTATTTT.

In this sample, this clonotype turned up many times. The CDR3 spells CASSLHVGTSGDTQYF. CDR3 DNA: TGTGCCAGCTCACTCCACGTTGGGACTAGCGGAGATACGCAGTATTTT. The rearrangement links TRBV18 to TRBJ2-3, with 11 bases matching TRBD2. The ends lost 4 bases at V and 5 bases at J; junction bases unmatched: 8. This CDR3 comprises 16 residues. The V gene's germline CDR1 is KGHSH and CDR2 LQKENI. Looking up the rest from reference TRBV18 and TRBJ2-3 gives the full variable domain: NAGVMQNPRHLVRRRGQEARLRCSPMKGHSHVYWYRQLPEEGLKFMVYLQKENIIDESGMPKERFSAEFPKEGPSILRIQQVVRGDSAAYFCASSLHVGTSGDTQYFGPGTRLTVL.

The chain joins TRBV27 to TRBJ2-2; TRBD1 matches at 10 bases. With V trimmed by 3 bases and J by 7 bases, 8 bases remained unmatched. CDR1 and CDR2 from the germline V gene are MNHEY and SMNVEV (reference sequence). This CDR3 is built from 16 residues. The CDR3 region is CASSLGQGRRSGELFF. CDR3 coding DNA: TGTGCCAGCAGTTTGGGACAGGGGAGGAGGAGCGGGGAGCTGTTTTTT.

This clonotype was found once. As DNA, the CDR3 is TGTGCCATCAGCGACCAGGACAGGGGGGGCACTGAAGCTTTCTTT. This sequence encodes CAISDQDRGGTEAFF. The chain uses TRBV10-3 and TRBJ1-1, with 10 positions matching TRBD1. V lost 6 bases and J lost 4; bases outside the gene matches: 8. This CDR3 is built from 15 residues. Germline assignment: CDR1 ENHRY and CDR2 SYGVKD.

In its sample, this clonotype was seen many times. V is TRBV6-1 and J is TRBJ1-4; D is ambiguous. This CDR3 contains 13 residues. CDR1 and CDR2 (germline): MNHNS, SASEGT. V lost 1 base to trimming and J lost 11 bases, with 11 bases between them. CDR3 sequence reads: CASSEGISGKLFF. CDR3 DNA sequence: TGTGCCAGCAGTGAAGGAATAAGCGGGAAACTGTTTTTT.

This clonotype came up a few times. The V and J genes are TRBV4-3 and TRBJ2-1; no definite D call. Trimming pared 2 bases from V and 6 bases from J, leaving 11 bases between. This CDR3 spans 14 amino acids. Germline CDR1 is LGHNA and CDR2 is YSLEER. Here the CDR3 reads CASSQNSRPNEQFF. The CDR3 DNA sequence: TGCGCCAGCAGCCAAAACTCGCGTCCCAATGAGCAGTTCTTC.

CDR3 coding DNA: TGCGCCAGCAGGAAACCCGGGACAATGAACACTGAAGCTTTCTTT. This codes for CASRKPGTMNTEAFF. V and J are TRBV5-1 and TRBJ1-1; D might be TRBD1 (6 bases). The V end was cut by 5 bases, the J end by 0 bases, with 14 bases between. The length of the CDR3 is 15 residues. Per the germline V gene, CDR1 is SGHRS and CDR2 is YFSETQ.

This clonotype was recorded at least ten times. V gene TRBV20-1 combines with J gene TRBJ2-7, with D perhaps TRBD2 (5 bases). CDR3 length: 13 residues. The V end lost 0 bases, the J end lost 2 bases, and 8 bases lay between the germline ends. CDR1 and CDR2 from the germline V gene are DFQATT and SNEGSKA (reference sequence). Here the CDR3 reads CSARDPGTYEQYV. In DNA form, the CDR3 reads TGCAGTGCTAGAGATCCGGGAACCTACGAGCAGTACGTC.

V gene TRBV19 combines with J gene TRBJ1-1; TRBD1 agrees at 8 bases. CDR1 is LNHDA, CDR2 SQIVND, per germline (reference sequence). The length of the CDR3 is 13 residues. V was pared by 6 bases and J by 5 bases, with 5 bases of the junction left unmatched. The CDR3 protein is CASSRRGLTEAFF. CDR3 DNA sequence: TGTGCCAGTAGCCGCAGGGGGCTTACTGAAGCTTTCTTT.

This clonotype was picked up a small number of times. J is TRBJ2-3 and V is TRBV5-8; tentatively, D is TRBD2 (6 bases). Per germline, CDR1 SGHTS and CDR2 YDEGEE. Trimming stripped 4 bases from V and 0 bases from J, with 15 bases between. This CDR3 has 16 residues. The DNA for the CDR3 is TGTGCCAGCAGCCGGCAAAAAGGAGGGAGCACAGATACGCAGTATTTT. This encodes CASSRQKGGSTDTQYF.

This clonotype showed up just a few times. This chain connects TRBV29-1 to TRBJ2-5; D remains ambiguous. The CDR3 sequence is 12 residues long. V was pared by 4 bases and J by 2 bases, with 8 bases between. In germline, CDR1 is SQVTM, CDR2 ANQGSEA. CDR3 protein: CSVGGMQETQYF. The CDR3 DNA follows: TGCAGCGTTGGCGGAATGCAAGAGACCCAGTACTTC.

The genes are TRBV28 and TRBJ2-5; D may be TRBD1 (7 bases). The CDR3 has 14 residues. Germline CDR1 MDHEN, CDR2 SYDVKM. With 3 bases removed from V and 5 bases from J, the gap between germline ends came to 13 bases. This chain's CDR3 is CASSFTRGRETQYF. CDR3 DNA sequence: TGTGCCAGCAGTTTCACCAGGGGGAGGGAGACCCAGTACTTC.

This clonotype was counted once. The V and J genes are TRBV20-1 and TRBJ1-4, with no clear D. Trimming took 6 bases from V and 8 from J, leaving 19 bases between them. Per the germline V gene, CDR1 is DFQATT and CDR2 is SNEGSKA (reference sequence). This CDR3 has 14 amino acids. The CDR3 DNA follows: TGCAGTGCCAGAAGACTCCGGACGGAAGAAAAACTGTTTTTT. Amino acid sequence: CSARRLRTEEKLFF.

This clonotype was recorded a few times. This rearrangement joins TRBV28 to TRBJ1-3; D unclear. The germline V gene has CDR1 MDHEN and CDR2 SYDVKM. This CDR3 has 13 amino acids. Between the trimmed V and J ends, which lost 7 bases and 0 bases, there was a span of 7 bases. The CDR3 coding sequence is TGTGCCAGCATGACGAGCTCTGGAAACACCATATATTTT. It is translated as CASMTSSGNTIYF.

This clonotype was counted a few times. The rearrangement joins TRBV12-3 or TRBV12-4 to TRBJ1-4; D ambiguous. The CDR3 length is 15 residues. Deletions cut 8 bases from V and 2 bases from J, with 15 bases between. In nucleotides, the CDR3 is TGTGCCAGCGGATCCGGGAGAGGGACTAATGAAAAACTGTTTTTT. This codes for CASGSGRGTNEKLFF.